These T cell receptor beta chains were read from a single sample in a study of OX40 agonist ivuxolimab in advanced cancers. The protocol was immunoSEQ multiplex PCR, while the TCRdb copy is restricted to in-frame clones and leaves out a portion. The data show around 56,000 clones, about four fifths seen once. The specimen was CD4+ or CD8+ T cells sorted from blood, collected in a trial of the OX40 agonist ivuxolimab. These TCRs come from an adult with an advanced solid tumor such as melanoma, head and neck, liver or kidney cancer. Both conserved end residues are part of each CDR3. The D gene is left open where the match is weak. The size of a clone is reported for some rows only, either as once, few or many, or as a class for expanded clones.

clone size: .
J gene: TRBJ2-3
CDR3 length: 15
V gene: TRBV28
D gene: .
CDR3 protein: CASSLFVTGTDTQYF
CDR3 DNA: TGTGCCAGCAGTTTATTCGTTACGGGCACAGATACGCAGTATTTT

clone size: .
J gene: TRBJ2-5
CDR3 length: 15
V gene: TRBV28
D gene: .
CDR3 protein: CASSFHGQAQETQYF
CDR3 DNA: TGTGCCAGCAGTTTCCACGGACAAGCACAAGAGACCCAGTACTTC

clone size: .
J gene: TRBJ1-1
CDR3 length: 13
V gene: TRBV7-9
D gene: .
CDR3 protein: CTSSFLSDTEAFF
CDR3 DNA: TGTACCAGCAGCTTTTTGTCGGACACTGAAGCTTTCTTT

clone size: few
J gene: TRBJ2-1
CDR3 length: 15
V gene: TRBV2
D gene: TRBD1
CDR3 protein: CASSAQGPTYNEQFF
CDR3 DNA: TGTGCCAGCAGCGCACAGGGGCCGACTTACAATGAGCAGTTCTTC

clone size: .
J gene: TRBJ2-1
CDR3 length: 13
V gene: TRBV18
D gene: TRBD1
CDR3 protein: CASSLGQGNEQFF
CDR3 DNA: TGTGCCAGCTCACTGGGACAGGGCAATGAGCAGTTCTTC

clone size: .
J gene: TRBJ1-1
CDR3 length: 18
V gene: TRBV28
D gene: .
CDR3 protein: CASSLYGRRDKQNTEAFF
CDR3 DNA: TGTGCCAGCAGTTTATATGGCCGGCGGGACAAACAAAACACTGAAGCTTTCTTT

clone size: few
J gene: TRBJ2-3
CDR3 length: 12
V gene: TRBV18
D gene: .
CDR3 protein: CASSPRVDTQYF
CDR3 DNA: TGTGCCAGCTCACCACGGGTGGATACGCAGTATTTT

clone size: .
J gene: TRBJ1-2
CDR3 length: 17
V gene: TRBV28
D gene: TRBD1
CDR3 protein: CATSPFDRGGLGYGYTF
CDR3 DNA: TGTGCCACCTCCCCCTTCGACAGGGGAGGGTTGGGCTATGGCTACACCTTC

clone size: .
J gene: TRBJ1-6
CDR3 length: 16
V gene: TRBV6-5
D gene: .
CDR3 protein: CASSYTLWREDSPLHF
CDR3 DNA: TGTGCCAGCAGTTACACCCTGTGGAGGGAAGATTCACCCCTCCACTTT

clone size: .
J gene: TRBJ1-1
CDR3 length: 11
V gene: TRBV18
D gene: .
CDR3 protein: CASSEDVGAFF
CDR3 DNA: TGTGCCAGCTCAGAAGACGTAGGAGCTTTCTTT

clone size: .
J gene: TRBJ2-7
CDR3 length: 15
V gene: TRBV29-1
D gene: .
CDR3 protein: CSVELRGALPYEQYF
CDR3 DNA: TGCAGCGTTGAGCTCAGGGGGGCGCTCCCCTACGAGCAGTACTTC

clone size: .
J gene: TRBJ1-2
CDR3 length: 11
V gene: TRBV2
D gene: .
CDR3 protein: CASSAAWGYTF
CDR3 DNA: TGTGCCAGCAGTGCCGCATGGGGCTACACCTTC

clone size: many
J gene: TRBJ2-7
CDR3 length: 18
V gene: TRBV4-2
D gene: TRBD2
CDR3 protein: CASSQDGGLAGGFDEQYF
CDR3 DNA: TGTGCCAGCAGCCAAGATGGGGGACTAGCGGGAGGATTCGACGAGCAGTACTTC

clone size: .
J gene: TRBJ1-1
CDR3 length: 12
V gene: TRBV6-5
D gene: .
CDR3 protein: CASSGDTPALFF
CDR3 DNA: TGTGCCAGCAGCGGGGACACCCCGGCGTTATTCTTT

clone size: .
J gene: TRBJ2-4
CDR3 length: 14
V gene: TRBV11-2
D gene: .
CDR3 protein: CASSLGLRADIQYF
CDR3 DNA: TGTGCCAGCAGCTTAGGTCTTAGGGCCGACATTCAGTACTTC

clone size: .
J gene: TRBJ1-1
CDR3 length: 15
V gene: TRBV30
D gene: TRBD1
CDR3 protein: CAWSFTDRTDTEAFF
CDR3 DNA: TGTGCCTGGAGTTTTACGGACAGGACAGACACTGAAGCTTTCTTT